This is a list of T cell receptor beta chains from one sample in a study of control samples from healthy donors and cancer patients. Sequencing was performed with immunoSEQ multiplex PCR; in TCRdb, only in-frame clones are kept and a portion is missing. The table has some 78,000 clones, roughly 91% seen once; the top ten hold about 7.6%. Sequenced input: blood. All receptors come from a woman in her fifties or sixties in good health. The CDR3 runs from the conserved cysteine through the conserved F or W. Fields, in order: V gene, CDR3 length, J gene, D gene, clone size, CDR3 protein, CDR3 DNA. The D gene is left open where the match is weak. Rows give clone size only sometimes, using once, few, many, or a class for an expanded clone.

>TRBV5-4|16|TRBJ1-1|TRBD1|.
CASSQGQLPVNTEAFF
TGTGCCAGCAGCCAGGGACAGCTCCCAGTGAACACTGAAGCTTTCTTT
>TRBV19|13|TRBJ1-1|.|.
CASSIWQNTEAFF
TGTGCCAGTAGTATATGGCAAAACACTGAAGCTTTCTTT
>TRBV4-3|20|TRBJ2-5|TRBD2|once
CASSQEAPLGLAGGGETQYF
TGCGCCAGCAGCCAAGAGGCGCCCCTCGGACTAGCGGGAGGCGGGGAGACCCAGTACTTC
>TRBV5-1|15|TRBJ2-3|.|.
CASSLSGSSTDTQYF
TGCGCCAGCAGCTTGAGTGGATCTAGCACAGATACGCAGTATTTT
>TRBV5-6|19|TRBJ2-1|TRBD2|.
CASSLEVAGGPGAYNEQFF
TGTGCCAGCAGCTTGGAGGTAGCGGGGGGGCCGGGAGCCTACAATGAGCAGTTCTTC
>TRBV7-9|15|TRBJ1-2|TRBD1|.
CASSSRGTGGEGYTF
TGTGCCAGCAGCTCCCGGGGGACAGGGGGCGAAGGCTACACCTTC
>TRBV7-2|13|TRBJ1-2|.|.
CASSAFQGLGYTF
TGTGCCAGCAGCGCGTTCCAGGGCCTTGGCTACACCTTC
>TRBV7-9|16|TRBJ1-3|TRBD1|.
CASSQGVRGLVNTIYF
TGTGCCAGCAGCCAAGGGGTCAGGGGGCTCGTAAACACCATATATTTT
>TRBV11-3|15|TRBJ2-2|.|.
CASSLVVSYTGELFF
TGTGCCAGCAGCTTAGTCGTCAGCTACACCGGGGAGCTGTTTTTT
>TRBV15|15|TRBJ1-4|TRBD1|.
CATSRGPRQGAVLFF
TGTGCCACCAGCAGAGGACCACGACAGGGGGCCGTGCTGTTTTTT
>TRBV11-2|14|TRBJ1-1|TRBD1|.
CASSPQGAGTEAFF
TGTGCCAGCAGCCCGCAGGGGGCCGGTACTGAAGCTTTCTTT
>TRBV4-2|15|TRBJ1-3|.|.
CASSQGQGGGNTIYF
TGTGCCAGCAGCCAAGGCCAGGGAGGTGGAAACACCATATATTTT
>TRBV11-3|15|TRBJ2-1|.|.
CASSLASGTYNEQFF
TGTGCCAGCAGCTTAGCTTCGGGGACCTACAATGAGCAGTTCTTC
>TRBV7-9|18|TRBJ1-3|.|.
CASSLGYRVHGAGNTIYF
TGTGCCAGCAGCTTAGGCTACAGGGTTCACGGCGCTGGAAACACCATATATTTT
>TRBV11-2|13|TRBJ2-7|TRBD1|.
CASSRDRHYEQYF
TGTGCCAGCAGCCGGGACAGGCACTACGAGCAGTACTTC
>TRBV4-1|17|TRBJ2-4|.|.
CASSQGRRSVAKNIQYF
TGCGCCAGCAGCCAAGGGCGAAGGTCCGTAGCCAAAAACATTCAGTACTTC
>TRBV10-2|13|TRBJ1-5|.|many
CASSDLSNQPQHF
TGCGCCAGCAGTGATTTATCGAATCAGCCCCAGCATTTT
>TRBV4-2|13|TRBJ1-2|.|.
CASSQDLAKGYTF
TGTGCCAGCAGCCAAGATCTCGCGAAGGGCTACACCTTC
>TRBV7-8|13|TRBJ2-1|.|.
CASRPGPNNEQFF
TGTGCCAGCAGGCCCGGGCCCAACAATGAGCAGTTCTTC
>TRBV7-9|12|TRBJ1-2|.|.
CASSLEIGSYTF
TGTGCCAGCAGCTTAGAGATAGGGAGCTACACCTTC
>TRBV5-1|17|TRBJ1-2|.|.
CASSLSAEAFYNYGYTF
TGCGCCAGCAGCTTGTCGGCGGAAGCTTTTTATAACTATGGCTACACCTTC
>TRBV28|16|TRBJ1-5|.|.
CASSPPRVRSNQPQHF
TGTGCCAGCAGCCCCCCCAGGGTGAGGAGCAATCAGCCCCAGCATTTT
>TRBV7-9|11|TRBJ2-3|.|.
CASTDTSTQYF
TGTGCCAGCACCGACACTAGTACGCAGTATTTT
>TRBV13|14|TRBJ1-2|.|.
CASNKRETPYGYTF
TGTGCCAGTAACAAGCGGGAAACCCCATATGGCTACACCTTC
>TRBV7-2|13|TRBJ1-2|TRBD1|.
CASSAQGASGYTF
TGTGCCAGCAGTGCACAGGGGGCGAGTGGCTACACCTTC
>TRBV4-2|17|TRBJ2-1|.|.
CASSQYVDQGTYNEQFF
TGTGCCAGCAGCCAGTACGTAGACCAAGGGACCTACAATGAGCAGTTCTTC
>TRBV2|14|TRBJ1-5|.|.
CASSEGARNQPQHF
TGTGCCAGCAGTGAAGGTGCGCGCAATCAGCCCCAGCATTTT
>TRBV30|15|TRBJ1-4|.|few
CAWSGGVATNEKLFF
TGTGCCTGGAGTGGCGGGGTTGCAACTAATGAAAAACTGTTTTTT
>TRBV2|12|TRBJ1-1|TRBD1|medium-sized
CASSTGDTEAFF
TGTGCCAGCTCTACAGGGGACACTGAAGCTTTCTTT
>TRBV10-3|14|TRBJ1-2|TRBD1|.
CAMGTGNVVYGYTF
TGTGCCATGGGGACAGGAAATGTCGTCTATGGCTACACCTTC
>TRBV10-3|12|TRBJ1-4|.|.
CAISESGEKLFF
TGTGCCATCAGTGAGTCGGGTGAAAAACTGTTTTTT
>TRBV11-2|17|TRBJ1-3|.|.
CASSLDFTGTSGNTIYF
TGTGCCAGCAGCTTAGATTTTACAGGTACCTCTGGAAACACCATATATTTT
>TRBV28|15|TRBJ1-5|TRBD1|.
CASSRTGVSNQPQHF
TGTGCCAGCAGTCGTACAGGGGTTAGCAATCAGCCCCAGCATTTT
>TRBV23-1|18|TRBJ1-2|.|.
CASSHPAGGREIDYGYTF
TGCGCCAGCAGTCACCCGGCCGGGGGCAGGGAGATTGACTATGGCTACACCTTC
>TRBV28|14|TRBJ1-2|TRBD1|few
CASSYPTGGYGYTF
TGTGCCAGCAGTTACCCGACAGGGGGCTATGGCTACACCTTC
>TRBV6-5|14|TRBJ1-2|.|few
CASCRGANSYGYTF
TGTGCCAGCTGTCGTGGGGCTAATAGCTATGGCTACACCTTC
>TRBV6-5|13|TRBJ1-2|.|.
CASRAPGSYGYTF
TGTGCCAGCAGAGCGCCAGGTAGCTATGGCTACACCTTC
>TRBV9|14|TRBJ2-7|.|.
CASSLGRGTYEQYF
TGTGCCAGCAGCCTCGGAAGAGGTACCTACGAGCAGTACTTC
>TRBV2|16|TRBJ1-6|TRBD1|few
CASRTPGQGSNSPLHF
TGTGCCAGCAGGACACCGGGACAGGGGAGCAATTCACCCCTCCACTTT
>TRBV28|15|TRBJ1-5|.|.
CASFQVGGPGQPQHF
TGTGCCAGCTTCCAAGTAGGGGGGCCGGGTCAGCCCCAGCATTTT
>TRBV11-3|14|TRBJ2-7|TRBD1|.
CASSPIRDSYEQYF
TGTGCCAGCAGCCCCATCCGGGACAGCTACGAGCAGTACTTC
>TRBV2|15|TRBJ2-7|TRBD1|.
CASSTGQVGYYEQYF
TGTGCCAGCAGTACTGGACAGGTTGGCTACTACGAGCAGTACTTC
>TRBV6-4|17|TRBJ2-3|TRBD2|.
CASSDSASGRTTDTQYF
TGTGCCAGCAGTGACTCAGCTAGCGGGAGAACCACAGATACGCAGTATTTT
>TRBV18|14|TRBJ1-4|.|.
CASPPPDTNEQLFF
TGTGCCAGCCCACCTCCCGATACTAATGAACAACTGTTTTTT
>TRBV6-5|13|TRBJ1-1|.|.
CASRSQGNTEAFF
TGTGCCAGCAGGTCACAGGGGAACACTGAAGCTTTCTTT
>TRBV19|12|TRBJ1-4|.|.
CASSITAGKLFF
TGTGCCAGTAGTATAACGGCGGGAAAACTGTTTTTT
>TRBV27|15|TRBJ2-1|TRBD1|.
CASTTGTSLHNEQFF
TGTGCCAGCACGACAGGGACCTCTCTACACAATGAGCAGTTCTTC
>TRBV6-1|15|TRBJ1-6|.|.
CASSERGGLGSPLHF
TGTGCCAGCAGTGAACGCGGGGGGCTGGGTTCACCCCTCCACTTT
>TRBV19|13|TRBJ1-6|.|.
CATARDTNSPLHF
TGTGCCACCGCAAGGGACACCAATTCACCCCTCCACTTT
>TRBV11-1|14|TRBJ2-5|.|.
CASSPLGRQETQYF
TGTGCCAGCAGCCCACTGGGGCGACAAGAGACCCAGTACTTC
>TRBV19|13|TRBJ1-2|.|.
CASSMTDTDGYTF
TGTGCCAGTAGTATGACAGATACGGATGGCTACACCTTC
>TRBV2|16|TRBJ2-1|.|.
CASSRRGASSYNEQFF
TGTGCCAGCAGTAGGAGGGGGGCAAGCTCCTACAATGAGCAGTTCTTC